The 25 T cell receptor beta chains below all came from one sample that was sequenced in a study of T-cell memory formation after mild COVID-19. Using its own MiXCR run on the 5' RACE reads, TCRdb lists one record per CDR3 protein. The table records more than 350,000 distinct CDR3 sequences, around a sixth of them present only once. The specimen was PBMCs or a T cell subset sorted from them (not recorded which). All receptors come from a man younger than 35 who had mild COVID-19 (a few samples of this study predate the infection). Cell type and time point are not known.

This clonotype was observed a few times. The rearrangement links TRBV12-3 or TRBV12-4 to TRBJ2-5, with 8 bases aligning to TRBD2. Trimming took 1 base from V and 4 from J; bases not matched to a gene: 8. CDR3 size: 16 residues. CDR3: CASSLGLAGGGETQYF. The DNA of the CDR3 is TGTGCCAGCAGTTTAGGATTGGCGGGGGGCGGAGAGACCCAGTACTTC.

The rearrangement joins TRBV3-1 to TRBJ2-1; unclear D gene. The length of the CDR3 is 15 residues. Trimming shortened V by 1 base and J by 3 bases, and 10 bases separated the two germline ends. Germline values: CDR1 LGHDT, CDR2 YNNKEL (reference sequence). CDR3: CASSQGAENYNEQFF. CDR3 nucleotides: TGTGCCAGCAGCCAAGGGGCGGAGAACTACAATGAGCAGTTCTTC.

V gene TRBV29-1 combines with J gene TRBJ1-1; D gene unclear. Per the germline V gene, CDR1 is SQVTM and CDR2 is ANQGSEA. The CDR3 covers 11 residues. Trimming removed 6 bases at V and 6 bases at J, with 11 bases between. The CDR3 DNA sequence: TGCAGCGTAAGGTACGGGCCTGAAGCTTTCTTT. This encodes CSVRYGPEAFF.

The chain joins TRBV4-3 to TRBJ1-2; the D gene is possibly TRBD1 (6 bases). There are 14 residues in the CDR3. V shed 1 base and J shed 7 bases, with 13 bases lying between them. The germline gives CDR1 LGHNA, CDR2 YSLEER. The CDR3 coding sequence is TGCGCCAGCAGCCAAGGCAGGGGACTGGGTGGCTACACCTTC. Residues: CASSQGRGLGGYTF.

The gene calls are TRBV4-3 and TRBJ1-2; TRBD1 matches 10 bases. With V trimmed by 4 bases and J by 7 bases, 9 bases remained unmatched. CDR3 length: 15 residues. The germline CDR1 and CDR2 sequences are LGHNA and YSLEER. This CDR3 reads CASSPDRDRGSGYTF. CDR3 sequence (DNA): TGCGCCAGCAGCCCCGACCGGGACAGGGGCTCTGGCTACACCTTC.

This clonotype was seen a few times. The rearrangement uses TRBV4-3 and TRBJ2-5; TRBD2 aligns across 8 bases. Germline V gene lookup returns CDR1 LGHNA and CDR2 YSLEER. The CDR3 consists of 17 residues. V shed 2 bases and J 1 base; nucleotides not matched to a gene: 9. CDR3 residues: CASSQFVSGDFQETQYF. CDR3 bases: TGCGCCAGCAGCCAATTCGTTAGCGGGGACTTCCAAGAGACCCAGTACTTC.

This clonotype was seen a few times. The rearrangement uses TRBV27 and TRBJ2-7; the D is unclear. Per germline, CDR1 MNHEY and CDR2 SMNVEV (reference sequence). The V end lost 6 bases, the J end lost 0 bases, and 12 bases lay between the germline ends. CDR3 size: 14 residues. CDR3 coding DNA: TGTGCCAGCAGAAAGTCTATCAGCTCCTACGAGCAGTACTTC. This translates into CASRKSISSYEQYF.

The rearrangement uses TRBV19 and TRBJ1-2, with D unresolved. This CDR3 spans 12 amino acids. Germline assignment: CDR1 LNHDA and CDR2 SQIVND (reference sequence). V lost 8 bases to trimming and J lost 4 bases, with 11 bases between them. The CDR3 reads CASRRVGYGYTF. The CDR3 DNA reads as TGTGCCAGTCGTAGGGTGGGCTATGGCTACACCTTC.

This rearrangement joins TRBV4-3 to TRBJ1-5; TRBD1 is a possible D gene (6 bases). Trimming pared 5 bases from V and 4 bases from J, leaving 9 bases between. The CDR3 has 13 amino acids. Germline V CDR1 and CDR2: LGHNA, YSLEER. The CDR3 protein is CASSWTVNQPQHF. CDR3 nucleotide sequence: TGCGCCAGCAGCTGGACAGTTAATCAGCCCCAGCATTTT.

At least ten counts were recorded for this clonotype. The chain carries TRBV5-1 and TRBJ2-3; weak D call: TRBD1 (6 bases). The V gene's germline CDR1 is SGHRS and CDR2 YFSETQ. CDR3 length equals 13 residues. Trimming removed 2 bases from V and 6 bases from J, with 10 bases in between. CDR3 in amino acids: CASSFWGRDTQYF. CDR3 coding DNA: TGCGCCAGCAGCTTCTGGGGGCGGGATACGCAGTATTTT.

V and J are TRBV29-1 and TRBJ1-1; no firm D call. Germline V gene sequence: CDR1 SQVTM, CDR2 ANQGSEA. The CDR3 runs 13 residues. Trimming took 2 bases from V and 0 from J, leaving 7 bases between them. CDR3 nucleotide sequence: TGCAGCGTTGAAAGGAGGATGAACACTGAAGCTTTCTTT. Translation: CSVERRMNTEAFF.

The rearrangement links TRBV4-3 to TRBJ2-4, with TRBD2 as a possible D gene (6 bases). The CDR3 is 17 amino acids. Germline V CDR1 and CDR2: LGHNA, YSLEER. The germline V and J ends were trimmed by 0 bases and 3 bases, with 15 bases remaining between them. In nucleotides, the CDR3 is TGCGCCAGCAGCCAAGATTGGGGCGGGGTAGACAAAAACATTCAGTACTTC. Translated, it gives CASSQDWGGVDKNIQYF.

The genes are TRBV6-2 or TRBV6-3 and TRBJ2-2, with D uncertain. The V and J ends lost 2 bases and 7 bases respectively, with 5 bases between them. The CDR3 contains 12 residues. Germline V lookup: CDR1 MNHEY, CDR2 SVGEGT. CDR3 sequence: CASSYGDGELFF. DNA of the CDR3: TGTGCCAGCAGTTACGGGGACGGGGAGCTGTTTTTT.

The rearrangement uses TRBV3-1 and TRBJ1-2; tentative D call: TRBD1 (5 bases). Germline CDR1 LGHDT, CDR2 YNNKEL (reference sequence). This CDR3 has 15 residues. Trimming left V 4 bases short and J 7 bases short, with 19 bases between. Here the CDR3 reads CASSRSGATVGGYTF. The CDR3 DNA sequence: TGTGCCAGCAGCCGTTCCGGGGCGACTGTCGGTGGCTACACCTTC.

The sample holds many counts of this clonotype. The chain has TRBV6-4 and TRBJ2-2, with 9 positions matching TRBD1. The germline V gene has CDR1 MRHNA and CDR2 SNTAGT. The CDR3 contains 14 residues. Germline trimming cut 0 bases from V and 7 bases from J; bases unmatched to any gene: 0. CDR3 protein: CASSDSTGGGELFF. In DNA, the CDR3 is TGTGCCAGCAGTGACTCGACAGGGGGCGGGGAGCTGTTTTTT.

This chain uses TRBV20-1 with TRBJ2-2; tentative D call: TRBD2 (5 bases). Germline V gives CDR1 DFQATT, CDR2 SNEGSKA (reference sequence). Between the trimmed V and J ends, which lost 3 bases and 0 bases, there was a span of 20 bases. The CDR3 spans 18 residues. The CDR3: CSARRARQLGSNTGELFF. The CDR3 DNA is TGCAGTGCTAGGAGGGCACGGCAACTCGGTTCGAACACCGGGGAGCTGTTTTTT.

This clonotype was recorded a few times. V usage is TRBV20-1 and J usage is TRBJ2-4, with D possibly being TRBD2 (5 bases). The ends were cut back, 6 bases at V and 3 bases at J, with 18 bases in the middle. CDR1 is DFQATT and CDR2 is SNEGSKA in the germline V gene (reference sequence). CDR3 length equals 15 residues. The CDR3, as DNA: TGCAGTGCGGGAGAACAGAGTATGATCAAAAACATTCAGTACTTC. As protein: CSAGEQSMIKNIQYF.

The chain is built from TRBV4-1 and TRBJ2-1; unclear D gene. This CDR3 comprises 12 residues. V lost 1 base and J 8 bases, leaving 6 bases between the germline ends. Germline CDR1 is MGHRA and CDR2 is YSYEKL. The CDR3 DNA is TGCGCCAGCAGCCAAGCGTGGGATGAGCAGTTCTTC. It codes for CASSQAWDEQFF.

The V gene is TRBV5-5, the J gene TRBJ2-3; D tentatively fits TRBD1 or TRBD2 (5 bases each). Looked up from germline, CDR1 is SGHKS and CDR2 is YYEKEE (reference sequence). The ends were cut back, 4 bases at V and 2 bases at J, with 14 bases in the middle. The CDR3 runs to 15 residues. DNA of the CDR3: TGTGCCAGCAGCCTGGGACCGCAGCCCACAGATACGCAGTATTTT. Protein product: CASSLGPQPTDTQYF.

In its sample, this clonotype was seen a few times. The chain has TRBV5-1 and TRBJ2-5, with 8 bases fitting TRBD1. This CDR3 spans 15 amino acids. Trimming cost V 4 bases and J 5 bases; bases outside gene matches: 10. Germline V gene data show CDR1 as SGHRS and CDR2 as YFSETQ. This CDR3 reads CASSPRQGPAETQYF. The CDR3 DNA is TGCGCCAGCAGCCCACGACAGGGGCCTGCGGAGACCCAGTACTTC. The full variable domain, completed using reference TRBV5-1 and TRBJ2-5, is KAGVTQTPRYLIKTRGQQVTLSCSPISGHRSVSWYQQTPGQGLQFLFEYFSETQRNKGNFPGRFSGRQFSNSRSEMNVSTLELGDSALYLCASSPRQGPAETQYFGPGTRLLVL.

The chain recombines TRBV5-1 with TRBJ2-7, with D possibly being TRBD1 (6 bases). Germline V gives CDR1 SGHRS, CDR2 YFSETQ. The CDR3 consists of 15 residues. V gave up 0 bases and J gave up 5 bases, with 15 bases separating them. CDR3 amino acids: CASSLGDNLRDEQYV. CDR3 coding DNA: TGCGCCAGCAGCTTGGGGGACAATCTAAGGGACGAGCAGTACGTC.

This chain uses TRBV5-1 with TRBJ2-7; D unresolved. There are 11 residues in the CDR3. Germline CDR1 is SGHRS and CDR2 is YFSETQ. Trimming pared 3 bases from V and 5 bases from J, leaving 6 bases between. Here the CDR3 reads CASSSYDEQYF. In nucleotides, the CDR3 is TGCGCCAGCAGCTCCTACGACGAGCAGTACTTC.

The chain recombines TRBV2 with TRBJ1-4; D gene ambiguous. V lost 5 bases and J 6 bases, leaving 13 bases between the germline ends. Germline values: CDR1 SNHLY, CDR2 FYNNEI. This CDR3 comprises 14 residues. For the CDR3, the DNA is TGTGCCAGCAGTATCGGTGTCGGAGATGAAAAACTGTTTTTT. This sequence encodes CASSIGVGDEKLFF.

This clonotype has only a few counts. V gene TRBV9 combines with J gene TRBJ2-3; D remains ambiguous. Germline assignment: CDR1 SGDLS and CDR2 YYNGEE. This CDR3 contains 13 residues. The ends were cut back, 0 bases at V and 2 bases at J, with 4 bases in the middle. The CDR3 region has the DNA TGTGCCAGCAGCGTAGAAAACACAGATACGCAGTATTTT. This translates into CASSVENTDTQYF.

In this sample, this clonotype turned up a few times. The chain carries TRBV27 and TRBJ2-7, with D perhaps given as TRBD1 or TRBD2 (5 bases each). This CDR3 spans 15 amino acids. V lost 1 base and J lost 2, with 12 bases in between. CDR1 and CDR2 (germline): MNHEY, SMNVEV (reference sequence). This CDR3 is CASSLFGDHTYEQYF. Here the CDR3 DNA reads TGTGCCAGCAGTTTATTCGGGGACCACACCTACGAGCAGTACTTC.